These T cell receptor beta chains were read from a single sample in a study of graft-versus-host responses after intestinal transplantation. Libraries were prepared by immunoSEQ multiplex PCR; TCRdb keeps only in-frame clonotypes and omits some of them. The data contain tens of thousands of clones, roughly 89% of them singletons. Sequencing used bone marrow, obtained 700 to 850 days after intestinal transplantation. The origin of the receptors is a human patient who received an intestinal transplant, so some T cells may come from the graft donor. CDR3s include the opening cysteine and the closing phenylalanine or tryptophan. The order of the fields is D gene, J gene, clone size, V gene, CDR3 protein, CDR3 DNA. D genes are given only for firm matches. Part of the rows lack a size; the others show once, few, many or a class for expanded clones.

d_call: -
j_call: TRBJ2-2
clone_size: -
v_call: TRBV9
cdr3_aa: CASSVASTGELFF
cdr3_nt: TGTGCCAGCAGCGTAGCCTCCACCGGGGAGCTGTTTTTT

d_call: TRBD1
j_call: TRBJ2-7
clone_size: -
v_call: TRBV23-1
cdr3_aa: CASSQLITTGLYEQYF
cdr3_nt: TGCGCCAGCAGTCAACTAATTACGACAGGGCTCTACGAGCAGTACTTC

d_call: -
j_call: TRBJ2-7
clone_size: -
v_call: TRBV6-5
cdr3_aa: CASSRPGGEQYF
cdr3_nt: TGTGCCAGCAGTCGCCCAGGGGGGGAGCAGTACTTC

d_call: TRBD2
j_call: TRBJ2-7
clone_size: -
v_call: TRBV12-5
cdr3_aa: CASVTRESTSGPYEQYF
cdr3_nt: TGTGCTAGTGTAACCAGGGAGTCGACTAGCGGCCCCTACGAGCAGTACTTC

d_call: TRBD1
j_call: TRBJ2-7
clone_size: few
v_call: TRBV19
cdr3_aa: CASSNRDRAFEQYF
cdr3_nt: TGTGCCAGTAGTAACCGGGACAGGGCGTTCGAGCAGTACTTC

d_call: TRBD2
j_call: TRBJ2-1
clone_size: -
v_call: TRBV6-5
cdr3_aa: CASSWARGGDEQFF
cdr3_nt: TGTGCCAGCAGTTGGGCCCGCGGGGGGGATGAGCAGTTCTTC

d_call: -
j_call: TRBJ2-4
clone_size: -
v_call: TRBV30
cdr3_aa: CAWSVRINIQYF
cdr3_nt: TGTGCCTGGAGTGTACGTATAAACATTCAGTACTTC

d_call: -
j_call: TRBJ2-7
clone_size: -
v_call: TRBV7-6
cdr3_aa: CASSLGDTVAGEQYF
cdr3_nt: TGTGCCAGCAGCTTAGGAGATACTGTGGCCGGAGAGCAGTACTTC

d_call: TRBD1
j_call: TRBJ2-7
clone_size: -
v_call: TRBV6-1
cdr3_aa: CASPPPGGRTYEQYF
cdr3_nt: TGTGCCAGCCCCCCCCCAGGGGGCCGAACCTACGAGCAGTACTTC

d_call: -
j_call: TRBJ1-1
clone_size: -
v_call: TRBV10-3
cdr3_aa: CAISESAGEGEAFF
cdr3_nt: TGTGCCATCAGTGAGTCGGCGGGGGAGGGTGAAGCTTTCTTT

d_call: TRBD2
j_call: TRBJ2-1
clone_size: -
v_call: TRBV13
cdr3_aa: CASSLDRGLAGGQDSYNEQFF
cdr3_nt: TGTGCCAGCAGCTTAGATAGGGGGCTAGCGGGAGGGCAAGACTCCTACAATGAGCAGTTCTTC

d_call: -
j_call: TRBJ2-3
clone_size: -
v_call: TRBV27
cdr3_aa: CASSSTLDRTDTQYF
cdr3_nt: TGTGCCAGCAGTTCCACCCTGGACAGAACAGATACGCAGTATTTT

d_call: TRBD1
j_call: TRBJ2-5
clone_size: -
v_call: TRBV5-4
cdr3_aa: CASSQRDRVGTQYF
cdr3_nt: TGTGCCAGCAGCCAAAGGGACAGGGTCGGGACCCAGTACTTC

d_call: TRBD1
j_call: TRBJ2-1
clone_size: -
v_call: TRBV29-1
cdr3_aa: CSVADRGPYNEQFF
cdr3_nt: TGCAGCGTTGCGGACAGGGGACCCTACAATGAGCAGTTCTTC

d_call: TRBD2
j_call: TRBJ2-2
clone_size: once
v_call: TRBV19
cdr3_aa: CASSIGSPGLAGLANTGELFF
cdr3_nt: TGTGCCAGTAGTATAGGGTCCCCGGGACTAGCGGGACTCGCGAACACCGGGGAGCTGTTTTTT

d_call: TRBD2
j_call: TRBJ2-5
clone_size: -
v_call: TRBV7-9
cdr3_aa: CASSFGPVAGGETQYF
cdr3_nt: TGTGCCAGCAGCTTTGGGCCCGTAGCGGGGGGTGAGACCCAGTACTTC

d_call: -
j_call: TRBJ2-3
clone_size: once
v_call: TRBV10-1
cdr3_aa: CASSEGGRSTDTQYF
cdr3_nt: TGCGCCAGCAGCGAGGGAGGCAGGAGCACAGATACGCAGTATTTT

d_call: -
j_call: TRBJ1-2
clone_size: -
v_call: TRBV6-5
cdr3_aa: CASNSGGREYGYTF
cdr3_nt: TGTGCCAGCAATTCTGGGGGACGAGAATATGGCTACACCTTC

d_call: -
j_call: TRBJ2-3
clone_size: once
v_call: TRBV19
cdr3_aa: CASSRVGEADTQYF
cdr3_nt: TGTGCCAGCTCGCGGGTGGGGGAGGCCGATACGCAGTATTTT

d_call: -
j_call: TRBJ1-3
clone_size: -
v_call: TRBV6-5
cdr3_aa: CASLGGTLSGNTIYF
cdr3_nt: TGTGCCAGTCTGGGGGGGACACTCTCTGGAAACACCATATATTTT

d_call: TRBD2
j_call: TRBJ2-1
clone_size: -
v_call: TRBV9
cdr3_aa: CASARTSEGVEQFF
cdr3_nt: TGTGCCAGCGCTCGGACTAGTGAAGGGGTTGAGCAGTTCTTC

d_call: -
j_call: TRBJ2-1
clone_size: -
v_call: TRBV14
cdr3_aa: CASSQSRTYNEQFF
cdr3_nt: TGTGCCAGCAGCCAATCGAGGACTTACAATGAGCAGTTCTTC

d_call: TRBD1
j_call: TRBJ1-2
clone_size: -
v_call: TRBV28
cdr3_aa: CASSFMDRANYGYTF
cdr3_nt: TGTGCCAGCAGTTTCATGGACAGGGCCAACTATGGCTACACCTTC

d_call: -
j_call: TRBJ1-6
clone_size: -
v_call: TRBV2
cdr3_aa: CASSAGTSYNSPLHF
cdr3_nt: TGTGCCAGCAGTGCCGGGACATCCTATAATTCACCCCTCCACTTT

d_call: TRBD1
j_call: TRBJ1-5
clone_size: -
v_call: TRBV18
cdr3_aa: CASSPKWDSRPQPQHF
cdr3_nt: TGTGCCAGCTCACCAAAGTGGGACAGTCGGCCCCAGCCCCAGCATTTT

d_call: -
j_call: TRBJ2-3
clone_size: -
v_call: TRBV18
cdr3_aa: CASSAGSLVVDTQYF
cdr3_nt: TGTGCCAGCTCAGCGGGAAGTCTTGTCGTGGATACGCAGTATTTT

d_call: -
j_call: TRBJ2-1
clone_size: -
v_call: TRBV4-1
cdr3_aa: CASSQVRGGTDEQFF
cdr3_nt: TGCGCCAGCAGCCAAGTCAGGGGGGGCACGGATGAGCAGTTCTTC